The subject of this entry is one T cell receptor (beta chain). Its antigen is as yet unknown. The data are from a study of shared clonotypes between healthy human individuals. Study-level points and caveats: Roughly 5% of naive CD4 clonotypes were common to several donors.

Each subset's genomic DNA was shared equally among a number of immunoSEQ plates. Using immunoSEQ multiplex PCR, the repertoire was profiled, and TCRdb retains in-frame clones only, with some absent. The sample holds 1,100,000 or so clones, approximately 80% seen once. CDR1 is SGHKS and CDR2 is YYEKEE in the germline V gene (reference sequence). CDR3 length: 16 residues. The J segment lost 2 bases and the V segment lost 0 bases, leaving 3 bases of the junction unmatched. The split of CD4+ cells yielded CD45RA+ naive and CD45RA-negative memory subsets. The V and J genes are TRBV5-5 and TRBJ2-7; TRBD2 aligns across 12 bases. Sequences were obtained from memory CD4+ T cells from PBMCs. This sample's subset: CD45RA-negative fraction. The sequence came from a man younger than 30 in good health. Some clones in this sample may be carry-over from other donors' samples. CDR3 DNA sequence: TGTGCCAGCAGCTTGGCCCCTAGCGGGAGGGCCTACGAGCAGTACTTC. Its translation is CASSLAPSGRAYEQYF. Complete variable domain (other parts from reference TRBV5-5 and TRBJ2-7): DAGVTQSPTHLIKTRGQQVTLRCSPISGHKSVSWYQQVLGQGPQFIFQYYEKEERGRGNFPDRFSARQFPNYSSELNVNALLLGDSALYLCASSLAPSGRAYEQYFGPGTRLTVT.